This T cell receptor beta chain was sequenced for a study of identical twins. TCRdb re-called the 5' RACE reads through MiXCR, storing one row per CDR3 protein. Counted here are approximately 410,000 distinct CDR3 sequences, 18% occurring once; the ten biggest clones make up around 12%. Germline V gene data show CDR1 as SGDLS and CDR2 as YYNGEE. Unmatched junction bases numbered 2, after V lost 0 bases and J lost 5 bases. The CDR3 consists of 15 residues. This clonotype was detected a few times. Input material: naive T cells sorted from blood. This chain uses TRBV9 with TRBJ2-2; TRBD1 matches at 9 bases. The sequence came from a man aged 50-60 years in good health. The CDR3 bases are TGTGCCAGCAGCGTAGCGACAGGGGGGACCGGGGAGCTGTTTTTT. It encodes CASSVATGGTGELFF.